This T cell receptor beta chain was captured in a study of PD-L1 blockade in urothelial cancer. Measured with immunoSEQ multiplex PCR; TCRdb has only the in-frame clones, and not every one. The table shows 30,000 to 50,000 clones, with roughly nine tenths occurring only once. The CDR3 has 15 residues. Germline V lookup: CDR1 SGDLS, CDR2 YYNGEE. Trimming cost V 2 bases and J 0 bases; bases outside gene matches: 3. Time point defined: pretreatment peripheral blood. Per-patient samples, pretreatment and on-treatment, numbered 1 to 8. The genes are TRBV9 and TRBJ2-7; 9 bases agree with TRBD1. This clonotype originated in an older woman with urothelial cancer. This material consisted of PBMCs, taken around atezolizumab (anti-PD-L1) treatment. In DNA, the CDR3 is TGTGCCAGCAGCGTCGGGACAGGGAGCTCCTACGAGCAGTACTTC. Amino acid sequence: CASSVGTGSSYEQYF.